The rows below give T cell receptor beta chains drawn from one sample of a study of shared clonotypes between healthy human individuals. Method: immunoSEQ multiplex PCR; TCRdb's copy keeps in-frame clones and lacks some. This sample carries about 2 million clones, 90% to 95% of them seen once, and the ten largest clones take 0.1% to 0.15%. Sequenced sample: naive CD4+ T cells sorted from blood. The receptor source for this set is a man aged 18 to 30 in good health. Each CDR3 is given with its conserved first and last residue. D genes are given only for firm matches. Not every row has a clone size; where given, it reads once, few, many or a size class.

clone_size	v_call	j_call	d_call	cdr3_aa	cdr3_nt
once	TRBV5-1	TRBJ1-2	NA	CASSLSTGSNYGYTF	TGCGCCAGCAGCTTGTCTACAGGGTCGAACTATGGCTACACCTTC
NA	TRBV7-9	TRBJ2-7	TRBD2	CASSSSGSQVEQYF	TGTGCCAGCAGTAGCAGCGGGAGTCAGGTCGAGCAGTACTTC
NA	TRBV29-1	TRBJ2-7	NA	CSVGHSFYEQYF	TGCAGCGTTGGTCACAGTTTCTACGAGCAGTACTTC
NA	TRBV6-1	TRBJ1-2	NA	CASSEVSRVDTF	TGTGCCAGCAGTGAAGTCTCGAGGGTTGACACCTTC
NA	TRBV21-1	TRBJ2-7	NA	CASSKERAHYEQYF	TGTGCCAGCAGCAAAGAAAGGGCCCACTACGAGCAGTACTTC
NA	TRBV19	TRBJ2-7	NA	CASSIGGATYEQYF	TGTGCCAGTAGTATAGGCGGAGCTACCTACGAGCAGTACTTC
NA	TRBV27	TRBJ1-5	TRBD1	CASSLSMNRGGQPQHF	TGTGCCAGCAGTTTATCGATGAACAGGGGAGGTCAGCCCCAGCATTTT
NA	TRBV11-2	TRBJ2-2	TRBD1	CASSIIQGTGELFF	TGTGCCAGCAGCATAATACAGGGGACCGGGGAGCTGTTTTTT
NA	TRBV5-4	TRBJ2-2	NA	CASSLGLVTGELFF	TGTGCCAGCAGCTTGGGATTGGTCACCGGGGAGCTGTTTTTT
few	TRBV15	TRBJ2-2	TRBD2	CATSRGGSGSSKGELFF	TGTGCCACCAGCAGAGGGGGTAGCGGGAGTTCTAAGGGGGAGCTGTTTTTT
NA	TRBV19	TRBJ1-1	NA	CASSKGEGTEAFF	TGTGCCAGTAGTAAGGGTGAGGGCACTGAAGCTTTCTTT
NA	TRBV7-2	TRBJ2-3	NA	CASSLGRGGPNVDTQYF	TGTGCCAGCAGCTTAGGGCGCGGGGGCCCAAACGTGGATACGCAGTATTTT
NA	TRBV2	TRBJ2-3	NA	CASTSDTDTQYF	TGTGCCAGCACCAGTGACACAGATACGCAGTATTTT
NA	TRBV9	TRBJ2-2	TRBD1	CASSADRVSGTGELFF	TGTGCCAGCAGCGCCGACAGGGTATCAGGCACCGGGGAGCTGTTTTTT
NA	TRBV6-5	TRBJ1-6	NA	CASRWGDSPLHF	TGTGCCAGCAGATGGGGGGATTCACCCCTCCACTTT
NA	TRBV27	TRBJ2-5	TRBD2	CASKIFGGLAGQETQYF	TGTGCCAGCAAGATTTTTGGGGGGCTAGCGGGCCAAGAGACCCAGTACTTC
NA	TRBV9	TRBJ2-5	TRBD2	CASSPLGGAQETQYF	TGTGCCAGCAGCCCCCTCGGGGGGGCCCAAGAGACCCAGTACTTC
NA	TRBV7-2	TRBJ2-3	NA	CASIREFTDTQYF	TGTGCCAGCATCCGGGAGTTCACAGATACGCAGTATTTT
NA	TRBV5-1	TRBJ1-4	NA	CASSRDSNNEKLFF	TGCGCCAGCAGCCGGGACTCGAATAATGAAAAACTGTTTTTT
NA	TRBV2	TRBJ2-5	NA	CASSPKRVGSETQYF	TGTGCCAGCAGTCCAAAACGTGTAGGGTCCGAGACCCAGTACTTC
NA	TRBV2	TRBJ2-7	TRBD1	CASRLQGDEQYF	TGTGCCAGCAGGTTACAGGGGGACGAGCAGTACTTC
NA	TRBV7-8	TRBJ2-4	TRBD2	CASSPHGGGGERNIQYF	TGTGCCAGCAGCCCACATGGAGGCGGGGGGGAAAGGAACATTCAGTACTTC
NA	TRBV11-2	TRBJ2-1	NA	CASSLRGNNEQFF	TGTGCCAGCAGCTTAAGGGGCAACAATGAGCAGTTCTTC
few	TRBV7-9	TRBJ1-6	TRBD1	CASSPRQGDNSPLHF	TGTGCCAGCAGCCCCCGACAGGGGGATAATTCACCCCTCCACTTT
NA	TRBV18	TRBJ1-4	NA	CASSPPSGGVNEKLFF	TGTGCCAGCTCACCCCCTAGCGGCGGCGTCAATGAAAAACTGTTTTTT
NA	TRBV5-4	TRBJ1-2	TRBD1	CASSPDRAPVNYGYTF	TGTGCCAGCAGCCCGGACAGGGCTCCCGTCAACTATGGCTACACCTTC
NA	TRBV5-1	TRBJ2-7	TRBD2	CASSFTGGSYEQYF	TGCGCCAGCAGCTTTACGGGGGGTTCCTACGAGCAGTACTTC
NA	TRBV28	TRBJ2-4	TRBD2	CASSSLPRLAGAVQGNIQYF	TGTGCCAGCAGTTCCCTGCCGCGACTAGCGGGGGCTGTCCAGGGAAACATTCAGTACTTC
NA	TRBV10-3	TRBJ1-2	NA	CAISEIQGYTF	TGTGCCATCAGTGAGATTCAGGGCTACACCTTC
NA	TRBV10-3	TRBJ2-2	NA	CAISESLWELFF	TGTGCCATCAGTGAGTCGCTGTGGGAGCTGTTTTTT
NA	TRBV11-2	TRBJ1-6	TRBD1	CASSLGPGTGDNSPLHF	TGTGCCAGCAGCTTGGGGCCCGGGACAGGGGATAATTCACCCCTCCACTTT
NA	TRBV28	TRBJ2-7	TRBD1	CASRYRGKSYEQYF	TGTGCCAGCAGATACAGGGGAAAATCGTACGAGCAGTACTTC
few	TRBV6-7	TRBJ1-5	NA	CASGIVGQPQHF	TGTGCCAGCGGGATTGTGGGTCAGCCCCAGCATTTT
NA	TRBV6-1	TRBJ2-5	TRBD2	CASSVWLAGAQETQYF	TGTGCCAGCAGTGTGTGGCTAGCGGGGGCCCAAGAGACCCAGTACTTC
many	TRBV5-4	TRBJ2-7	TRBD2	CASSFSSGRVWKGEQYF	TGTGCCAGCAGCTTCTCTAGCGGGAGGGTATGGAAGGGCGAGCAGTACTTC
NA	TRBV6-1	TRBJ2-3	NA	CASSRPGGGNTQYF	TGTGCCAGCAGCCGGCCGGGGGGCGGGAATACGCAGTATTTT
NA	TRBV27	TRBJ1-6	NA	CASGKIGEGPFSPLHF	TGTGCCAGCGGCAAAATAGGGGAGGGTCCCTTTTCACCCCTCCACTTT
once	TRBV29-1	TRBJ2-7	NA	CSVEDLGEQYF	TGCAGCGTTGAAGATCTAGGCGAGCAGTACTTC